This is a list of T cell receptor beta chains from one sample in a study of T cell clones after liver transplantation. Produced via immunoSEQ multiplex PCR; TCRdb's table is partial and in-frame only. The table has under 15,000 clones, roughly four fifths seen once. This material consisted of CD8+ T cells from blood, taken at the 22-month timepoint. The receptors shown here come from a human patient who received a liver transplant. Some T cells may be the graft donor's. The CDR3 runs from the conserved cysteine through the conserved F or W. Fields, in order: D gene, clone size, V gene, CDR3 protein. D genes are given only for firm matches. Clone size, where shown, is once, few, many, or a class for clones that have expanded.

.,.,TRBV4-1,CASSQASGGRVAQYF
.,.,TRBV7-3,CASSLGPSSYNEQFF
.,.,TRBV11-3,CASSLRHSTDTQYF
.,.,TRBV7-9,CASSLTGPYEQYF
.,.,TRBV21-1,CASSHPLGTNEKLFF
.,few,TRBV7-9,CASSLSGVSLYEQYF
.,.,TRBV10-3,CAIRAPTNEKLFF
TRBD2,.,TRBV11-2,CASDTTTSGPYEQYF
.,.,TRBV7-9,CASSLGSTDTQYF
.,.,TRBV7-9,CASLQRTEGNEQFF
TRBD2,.,TRBV7-6,CASSRVNTGTSGGDSYEQYF
TRBD1,.,TRBV7-9,CASGGTGGDYGYTF
TRBD1,.,TRBV7-6,CASSRGQGGFYEQYF
TRBD1,.,TRBV15,CATSRDPETGPSRNIQYF
.,.,TRBV7-9,CASSLVTGSGNTIYF
TRBD1,medium-sized,TRBV7-9,CASSLVEGGVGYTF
.,.,TRBV19,CASSAAEDTQYF
TRBD1,few,TRBV27,CASSLSTGSYEQYF
TRBD1,.,TRBV12-5,CASAPTGGHEQYF
.,.,TRBV5-2,CASSWDLGSNQPQHF
.,.,TRBV4-2,CASSQELQGGYEQYF
.,.,TRBV6-5,CASSYDPNTGELFF
.,.,TRBV28,CATEGVARPNIQYF
.,.,TRBV5-4,CASSLEVASETQYF
.,once,TRBV30,CALGPGAGGYTF
TRBD2,.,TRBV5-5,CASSLEQVAGGQDNEQFF
.,.,TRBV14,CASSQAGDRQPQHF
TRBD1,few,TRBV2,CASSEFDGTGVVYGYTF
TRBD2,many,TRBV6-6,CASSPTSGGANEQFF
TRBD2,.,TRBV5-6,CASSSSGRRYEQYF
.,.,TRBV4-3,CASSQAGNTGELFF
TRBD2,.,TRBV25-1,CASSESGLAGAQETQYF
TRBD2,.,TRBV5-4,CASSLRGGNEQFF
.,.,TRBV28,CASSLSYDREETQYF
.,.,TRBV29-1,CSVAGGTGNNEQFF
.,few,TRBV10-3,CAISESTGYEQYF
TRBD1,.,TRBV28,CASSQRQGHTEAFF
.,few,TRBV7-2,CASSFTSNNEQFF
.,once,TRBV2,CASSEVDPYEQYF
.,.,TRBV10-3,CAISEGNQPQHF
TRBD2,.,TRBV5-1,CASSSRLAGVSYNEQFF
.,large,TRBV29-1,CSVDTWDVRRDYGYTF
.,.,TRBV9,CASSEPVSETQYF